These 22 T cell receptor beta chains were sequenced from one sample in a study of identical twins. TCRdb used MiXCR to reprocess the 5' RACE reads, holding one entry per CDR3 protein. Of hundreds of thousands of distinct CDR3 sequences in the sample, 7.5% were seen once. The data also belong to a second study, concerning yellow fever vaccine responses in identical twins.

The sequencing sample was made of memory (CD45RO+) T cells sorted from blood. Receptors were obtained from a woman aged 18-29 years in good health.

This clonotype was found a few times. CDR3 protein: CASSLMRTPGELFF. CDR3 DNA: TGTGCCAGCAGCTTAATGCGGACTCCGGGGGAGCTGTTTTTT. This chain uses TRBV11-2 with TRBJ2-2; weak D call: TRBD2 (5 bases). CDR1 SGHAT and CDR2 FQNNGV come from the germline V gene. This CDR3 has 14 residues. The ends were cut back, 2 bases at V and 8 bases at J, with 12 bases in the middle.

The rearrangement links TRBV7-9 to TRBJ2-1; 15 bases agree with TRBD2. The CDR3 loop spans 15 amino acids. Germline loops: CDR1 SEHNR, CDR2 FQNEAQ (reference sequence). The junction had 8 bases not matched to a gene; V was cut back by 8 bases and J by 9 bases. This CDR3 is CASGGLAGGGSEQFF. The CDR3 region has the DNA TGTGCCAGCGGGGGACTAGCGGGAGGCGGTAGTGAGCAGTTCTTC.

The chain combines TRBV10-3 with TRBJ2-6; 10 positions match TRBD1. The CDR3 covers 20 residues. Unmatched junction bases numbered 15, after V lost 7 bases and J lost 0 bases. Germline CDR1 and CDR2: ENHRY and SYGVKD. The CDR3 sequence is CAITSPRQGASGSGANVLTF. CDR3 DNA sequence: TGTGCCATCACCTCGCCTCGACAGGGGGCCTCAGGCTCTGGGGCCAACGTCCTGACTTTC.

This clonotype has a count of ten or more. CDR3 residues: CASSQLAGRYNEQFF. In DNA form, the CDR3 reads TGTGCCAGCAGCCAACTAGCGGGTAGATACAATGAGCAGTTCTTC. This rearrangement joins TRBV7-2 to TRBJ2-1; 9 nucleotides agree with TRBD2. The CDR3 contains 15 residues. Trimming took 5 bases from V and 4 from J; bases not matched to a gene: 6. Looked up from germline, CDR1 is SGHTA and CDR2 is FQGNSA.

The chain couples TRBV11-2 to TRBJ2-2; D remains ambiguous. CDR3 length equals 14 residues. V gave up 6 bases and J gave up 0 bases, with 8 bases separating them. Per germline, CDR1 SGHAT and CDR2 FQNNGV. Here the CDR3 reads CASRAQPNTGELFF. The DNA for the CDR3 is TGTGCCAGCAGGGCACAGCCGAACACCGGGGAGCTGTTTTTT. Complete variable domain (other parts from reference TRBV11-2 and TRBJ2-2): EAGVAQSPRYKIIEKRQSVAFWCNPISGHATLYWYQQILGQGPKLLIQFQNNGVVDDSQLPKDRFSAERLKGVDSTLKIQPAKLEDSAVYLCASRAQPNTGELFFGEGSRLTVL.

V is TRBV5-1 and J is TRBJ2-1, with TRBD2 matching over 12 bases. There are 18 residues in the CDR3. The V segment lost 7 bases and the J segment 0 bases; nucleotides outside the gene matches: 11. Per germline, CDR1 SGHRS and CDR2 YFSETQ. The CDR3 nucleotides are TGCGCCAGCGGATCCGGGACTAGCGGGCTGCGCTCCTACAATGAGCAGTTCTTC. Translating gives CASGSGTSGLRSYNEQFF.

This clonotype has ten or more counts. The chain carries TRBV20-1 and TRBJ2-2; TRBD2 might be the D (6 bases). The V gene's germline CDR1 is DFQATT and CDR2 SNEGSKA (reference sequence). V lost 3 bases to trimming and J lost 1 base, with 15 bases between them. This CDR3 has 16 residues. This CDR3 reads CSASRLQGGNTGELFF. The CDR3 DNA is TGCAGTGCTAGTCGGCTGCAGGGAGGGAACACCGGGGAGCTGTTTTTT.

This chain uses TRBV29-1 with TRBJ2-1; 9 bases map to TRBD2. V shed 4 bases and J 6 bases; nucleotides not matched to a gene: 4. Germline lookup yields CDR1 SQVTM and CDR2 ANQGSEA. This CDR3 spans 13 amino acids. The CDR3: CSVASGIFNEQFF. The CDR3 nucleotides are TGCAGCGTTGCTAGCGGGATATTCAATGAGCAGTTCTTC.

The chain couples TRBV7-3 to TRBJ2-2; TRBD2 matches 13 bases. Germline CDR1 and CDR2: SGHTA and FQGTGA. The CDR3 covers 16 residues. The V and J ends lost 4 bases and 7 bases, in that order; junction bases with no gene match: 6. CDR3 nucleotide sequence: TGTGCCAGCAGCTCACTAGCGGGGGGGTTTATCGGGGAGCTGTTTTTT. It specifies CASSSLAGGFIGELFF.

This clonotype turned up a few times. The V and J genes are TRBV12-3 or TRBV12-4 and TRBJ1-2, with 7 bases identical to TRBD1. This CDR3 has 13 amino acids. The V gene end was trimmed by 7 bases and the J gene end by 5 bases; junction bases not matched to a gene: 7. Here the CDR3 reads CASNPGGKYGYTF. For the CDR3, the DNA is TGTGCCAGCAACCCAGGGGGGAAGTATGGCTACACCTTC.

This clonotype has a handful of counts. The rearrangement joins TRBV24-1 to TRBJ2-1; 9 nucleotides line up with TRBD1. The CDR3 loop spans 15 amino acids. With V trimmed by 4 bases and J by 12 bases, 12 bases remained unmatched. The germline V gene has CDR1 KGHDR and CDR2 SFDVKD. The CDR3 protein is CATSDPGQGTRGQFF. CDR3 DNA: TGTGCCACCAGTGACCCAGGACAGGGGACCAGAGGGCAGTTCTTC.

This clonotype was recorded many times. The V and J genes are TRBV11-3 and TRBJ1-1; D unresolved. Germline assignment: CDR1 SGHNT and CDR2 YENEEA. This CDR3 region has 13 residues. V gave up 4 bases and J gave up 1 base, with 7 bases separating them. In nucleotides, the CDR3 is TGTGCCAGCAGCTATCGGGGGAACACTGAAGCTTTCTTT. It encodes CASSYRGNTEAFF.

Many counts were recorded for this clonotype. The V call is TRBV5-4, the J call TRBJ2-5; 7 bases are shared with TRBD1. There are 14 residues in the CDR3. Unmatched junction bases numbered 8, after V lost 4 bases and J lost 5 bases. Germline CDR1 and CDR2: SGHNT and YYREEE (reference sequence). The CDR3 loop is CASSDRVHDETQYF. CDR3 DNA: TGTGCCAGCAGCGACAGGGTCCATGACGAGACCCAGTACTTC.

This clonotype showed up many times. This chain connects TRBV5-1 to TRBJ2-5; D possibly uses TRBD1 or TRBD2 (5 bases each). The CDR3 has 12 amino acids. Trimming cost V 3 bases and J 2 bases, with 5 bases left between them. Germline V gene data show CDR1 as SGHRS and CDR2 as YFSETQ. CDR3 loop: CASSWGQETQYF. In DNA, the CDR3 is TGCGCCAGCAGCTGGGGGCAAGAGACCCAGTACTTC.

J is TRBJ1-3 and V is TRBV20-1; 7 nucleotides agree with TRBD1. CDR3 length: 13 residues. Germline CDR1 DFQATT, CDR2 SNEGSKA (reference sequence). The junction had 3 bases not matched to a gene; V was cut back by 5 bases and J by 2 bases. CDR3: CSASGTAGNTIYF. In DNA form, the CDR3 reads TGCAGTGCTTCCGGGACAGCTGGAAACACCATATATTTT.

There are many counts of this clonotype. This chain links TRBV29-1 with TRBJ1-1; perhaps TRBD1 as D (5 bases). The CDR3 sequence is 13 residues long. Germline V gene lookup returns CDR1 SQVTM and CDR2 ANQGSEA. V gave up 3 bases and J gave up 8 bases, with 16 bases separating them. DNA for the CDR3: TGCAGCGTTGATTGGCAGGGCGGTGGAGAAGCTTTCTTT. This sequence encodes CSVDWQGGGEAFF.

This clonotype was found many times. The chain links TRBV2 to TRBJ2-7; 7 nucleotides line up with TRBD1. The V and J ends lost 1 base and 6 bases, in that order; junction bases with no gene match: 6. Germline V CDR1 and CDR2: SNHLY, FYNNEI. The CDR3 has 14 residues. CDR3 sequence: CASSEEGALGEQYF. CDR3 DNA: TGTGCCAGCAGTGAAGAGGGGGCGTTAGGCGAGCAGTACTTC. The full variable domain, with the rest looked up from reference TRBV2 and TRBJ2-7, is EPEVTQTPSHQVTQMGQEVILRCVPISNHLYFYWYRQILGQKVEFLVSFYNNEISEKSEIFDDQFSVERPDGSNFTLKIRSTKLEDSAMYFCASSEEGALGEQYFGPGTRLTVT.

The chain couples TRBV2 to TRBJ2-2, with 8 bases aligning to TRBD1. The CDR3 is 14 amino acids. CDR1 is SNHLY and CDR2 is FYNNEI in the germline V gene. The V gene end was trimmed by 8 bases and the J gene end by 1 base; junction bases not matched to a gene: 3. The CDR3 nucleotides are TGTGCCAGCGCCGGACAGGGGAACACCGGGGAGCTGTTTTTT. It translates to CASAGQGNTGELFF.

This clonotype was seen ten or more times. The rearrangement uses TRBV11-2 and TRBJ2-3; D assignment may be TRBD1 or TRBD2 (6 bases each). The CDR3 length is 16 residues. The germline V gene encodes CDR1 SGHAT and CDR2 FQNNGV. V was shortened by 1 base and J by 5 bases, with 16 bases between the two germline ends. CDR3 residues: CASSLGDARGLDTQYF. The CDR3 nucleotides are TGTGCCAGCAGCTTAGGTGATGCCCGGGGGCTAGATACGCAGTATTTT. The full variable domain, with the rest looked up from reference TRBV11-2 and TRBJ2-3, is EAGVAQSPRYKIIEKRQSVAFWCNPISGHATLYWYQQILGQGPKLLIQFQNNGVVDDSQLPKDRFSAERLKGVDSTLKIQPAKLEDSAVYLCASSLGDARGLDTQYFGPGTRLTVL.

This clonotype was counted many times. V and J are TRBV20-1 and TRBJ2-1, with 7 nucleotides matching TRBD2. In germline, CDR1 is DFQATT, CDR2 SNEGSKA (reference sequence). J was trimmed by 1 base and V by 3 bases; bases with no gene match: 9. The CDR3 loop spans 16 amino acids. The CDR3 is CSARVPGTISYNEQFF. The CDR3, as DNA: TGCAGTGCTAGGGTCCCCGGGACTATTTCCTACAATGAGCAGTTCTTC.

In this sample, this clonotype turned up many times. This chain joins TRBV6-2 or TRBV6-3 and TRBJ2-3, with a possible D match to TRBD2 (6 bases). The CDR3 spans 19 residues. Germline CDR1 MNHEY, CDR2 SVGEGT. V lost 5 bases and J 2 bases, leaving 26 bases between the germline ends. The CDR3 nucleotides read TGTGCCAGCAGTCGAACCACGGCCAAGGTAGCGGAATTCACAGATACGCAGTATTTT. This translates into CASSRTTAKVAEFTDTQYF.

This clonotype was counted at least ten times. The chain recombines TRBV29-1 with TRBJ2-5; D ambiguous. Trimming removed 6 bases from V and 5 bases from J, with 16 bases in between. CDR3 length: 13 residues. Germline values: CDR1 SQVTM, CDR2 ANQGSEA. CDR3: CSVSLEMRETQYF. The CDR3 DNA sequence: TGCAGCGTCTCTCTGGAGATGAGGGAGACCCAGTACTTC. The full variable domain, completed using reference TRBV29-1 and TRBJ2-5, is SAVISQKPSRDICQRGTSLTIQCQVDSQVTMMFWYRQQPGQSLTLIATANQGSEATYESGFVIDKFPISRPNLTFSTLTVSNMSPEDSSIYLCSVSLEMRETQYFGPGTRLLVL.